Listed below are T cell receptor beta chains from one sample, sequenced in a study of regulatory T cells in long-lasting Graves disease. TCRdb redid the calling of the multiplex PCR reads with MiXCR, one entry per CDR3 protein. Here the sample spans 300,000 to 400,000 distinct CDR3 sequences, 15% to 20% being singletons. Material: peripheral blood mononuclear cells (PBMCs), obtained at new diagnosis, from a patient treated with antithyroid drugs. Receptor source: a female donor with Graves disease. The CDR3 runs from the conserved cysteine through the conserved F or W. The order of the fields is J gene, V gene, clone size, CDR3 length, CDR3 protein. Some rows have no size entry. The others give once, few or many, or a class for an expanded clone.

TRBJ1-5,TRBV15,many,16,CATSSPRSSGNQPQHF
TRBJ2-7,TRBV19,-,12,CASSIMGGEQYF
TRBJ2-7,TRBV5-1,-,14,CASIPDRGRYEQYF
TRBJ2-1,TRBV12-3/TRBV12-4,many,18,CASSFLLAGDRSYNEQFF
TRBJ1-6,TRBV27,many,16,CASRPSGTSYNSPLHF
TRBJ2-1,TRBV15,many,15,CATSSDQSFYNEQFF
TRBJ2-1,TRBV6-2/TRBV6-3,-,13,CASKSAWGNEQFF
TRBJ2-5,TRBV2,many,16,CASSVPSGQAKETQYF
TRBJ2-5,TRBV12-3/TRBV12-4,many,18,CASSFGGGILAGDETQYF
TRBJ2-1,TRBV13,-,15,CASSLGRNSYNEQFF
TRBJ2-5,TRBV2,-,16,CASSFPGQGLLETQYF
TRBJ2-7,TRBV19,many,14,CASSGTADSYEQYF
TRBJ2-1,TRBV2,-,9,CALHNEQFF
TRBJ2-3,TRBV3-1,-,12,CASSQGIDTQYF
TRBJ2-5,TRBV6-2/TRBV6-3,many,16,CASRGRGATQQETQYF
TRBJ2-7,TRBV19,many,14,CASSQRETGGEQYF
TRBJ2-5,TRBV30,few,14,CAWSVEQGQETQYF
TRBJ1-3,TRBV6-5,many,16,CASSYGRREMGNTIYF
TRBJ2-7,TRBV5-5,many,15,CASSSAGQGSYEQYF
TRBJ2-2,TRBV11-2,few,16,CASSWGQGANTGELFF
TRBJ2-3,TRBV2,many,15,CASRPNRQGADTQYF
TRBJ2-7,TRBV2,many,18,CASSKTQAGVQLLDEQYF
TRBJ2-2,TRBV11-3,many,14,CASKDKTNTGELFF
TRBJ2-1,TRBV6-2/TRBV6-3,many,14,CASSSAGSDIEQFF
TRBJ1-2,TRBV27,-,14,CASSLIGGGYGYTF
TRBJ2-2,TRBV9,few,17,CASSVLLAGAGTGELFF
TRBJ2-7,TRBV27,many,15,CATRRKGWESYEQYF
TRBJ2-3,TRBV4-1,-,14,CASSPPPLWDTQYF
TRBJ2-2,TRBV15,few,15,CATSNWGADTGELFF
TRBJ2-1,TRBV11-2,many,13,CASSPSGGNEQFF
TRBJ2-5,TRBV29-1,few,14,CSVLVPQGSETQYF
TRBJ1-6,TRBV19,many,14,CASSITPRESPLHF
TRBJ2-7,TRBV7-3,-,17,CASSLIGLAGGSYEQYF
TRBJ2-7,TRBV10-3,many,15,CATEWRGQGATEQYF
TRBJ1-2,TRBV28,-,17,CASSLSLPGRKDYGYTF
TRBJ2-5,TRBV6-1,many,14,CASRKTGGGETQYF
TRBJ2-1,TRBV2,many,12,CASTRAYNEQFF
TRBJ2-1,TRBV3-1,-,18,CASSQESERDRVINEQFF
TRBJ2-1,TRBV9,-,15,CASSPSGTGSHEQFF
TRBJ1-5,TRBV7-2,many,15,CASGRDRGSNQPQHF
TRBJ2-6,TRBV19,-,14,CASSMRDGANVLTF
TRBJ1-6,TRBV12-3/TRBV12-4,many,17,CASSPNLDYFYNSPLHF
TRBJ1-2,TRBV12-3/TRBV12-4,-,15,CASSLRTELGYGYTF
TRBJ2-6,TRBV9,-,15,CASSVAGYGANVLTF
TRBJ2-4,TRBV2,many,16,CASRPTDGLAKNIQYF
TRBJ1-5,TRBV20-1,few,14,CSAGGGYGNQPQHF
TRBJ2-3,TRBV12-3/TRBV12-4,many,20,CASSSSPRLAGVRSTDTQYF
TRBJ1-2,TRBV19,-,14,CASSIGETRSGYTF
TRBJ2-7,TRBV7-9,many,14,CASSRSRGARGQYF
TRBJ1-5,TRBV29-1,few,13,CSVATGGSQPQHF
TRBJ2-7,TRBV20-1,-,11,CSASRHYEQYF